One sample yielded the 23 T cell receptor beta chains listed below, sequenced in a study of T cells in tuberculosis. Time point specified: new active TB diagnosis, blood taken before or within 7 days of starting treatment. TCRdb's copy holds only in-frame clones and misses some; the assay was immunoSEQ multiplex PCR. The data hold around 30,000 clones, with more than 85% observed a single time. This specimen was PBMCs, taken at tuberculosis diagnosis. The receptors were gathered from an adult with tuberculosis.

The J gene is TRBJ2-1, the V gene TRBV13; D ambiguous. In germline, CDR1 is PRHDT, CDR2 FYEKMQ (reference sequence). Deletions cut 3 bases from V and 1 base from J, with 10 bases between. This CDR3 is 15 amino acids long. CDR3 in amino acids: CASSFVSGSYNEQFF. The DNA for the CDR3 is TGTGCCAGCAGCTTCGTCTCCGGTTCCTACAATGAGCAGTTCTTC.

This clone appeared a single time. V gene TRBV28 combines with J gene TRBJ2-3; the D is unclear. Germline V gene lookup returns CDR1 MDHEN and CDR2 SYDVKM. The CDR3 runs 14 residues. The V and J ends lost 1 base and 2 bases respectively, with 7 bases between them. For the CDR3, the DNA is TGTGCCAGCAGTTTATCCACGGTCACAGATACGCAGTATTTT. Translating gives CASSLSTVTDTQYF.

The gene calls are TRBV10-3 and TRBJ2-5, with 8 bases aligning to TRBD2. This CDR3 is 19 amino acids long. V trimming: 0 bases; J trimming: 4 bases; junction bases outside the gene matches: 16. CDR1 ENHRY and CDR2 SYGVKD come from the germline V gene. The CDR3 reads CAISESSGGPSNTRETQYF. For the CDR3, the DNA is TGTGCCATCAGTGAGTCGTCGGGAGGGCCTTCAAATACTCGAGAGACCCAGTACTTC.

This clone showed up just a few times. V and J are TRBV15 and TRBJ1-1; D is uncertain. V lost 1 base to trimming and J lost 1 base, with 4 bases between them. Germline CDR1 LNHNV, CDR2 YYDKDF (reference sequence). The CDR3 covers 13 residues. CDR3 protein: CATSRGQNTEAFF. DNA for the CDR3: TGTGCCACCAGCAGAGGTCAGAACACTGAAGCTTTCTTT.

The rearrangement links TRBV4-2 to TRBJ2-7; D is unresolved. Looked up from germline, CDR1 is LGHNA and CDR2 is YNFKEQ. V was clipped by 0 bases and J by 2 bases, with 14 bases between them. The CDR3 length is 16 residues. CDR3 DNA: TGTGCCAGCAGCCAAGATGATGGGCAGCCCGCCTACGAGCAGTACTTC. This encodes CASSQDDGQPAYEQYF.

In its sample, this clone was seen a few times. The chain recombines TRBV2 with TRBJ1-1, with 8 bases matching TRBD1. Trimming took 4 bases from V and 0 from J; bases not matched to a gene: 1. The CDR3 contains 14 residues. Germline values: CDR1 SNHLY, CDR2 FYNNEI. The CDR3 DNA reads as TGTGCCAGCAGTGGACAGGGGATGAACACTGAAGCTTTCTTT. As protein: CASSGQGMNTEAFF.

The chain couples TRBV18 to TRBJ2-2, with D tentatively TRBD2 (6 bases). Deletions cut 3 bases from V and 0 bases from J, with 8 bases between. From germline, CDR1 is KGHSH and CDR2 LQKENI. This CDR3 has 15 residues. The CDR3 DNA follows: TGTGCCAGCTCACCCGGAGGGACGAACACCGGGGAGCTGTTTTTT. Its translation: CASSPGGTNTGELFF.

CDR3 bases: TGTGCCAGCAGTCAAACAGGGGGCTGGGGTCAGCCCCAGCATTTT. Protein sequence: CASSQTGGWGQPQHF. This rearrangement joins TRBV28 to TRBJ1-5; 9 bases align to TRBD1. Germline CDR1 MDHEN, CDR2 SYDVKM. This CDR3 is built from 15 residues. V was pared by 5 bases and J by 6 bases, with 8 bases of the junction left unmatched.

This chain links TRBV5-6 with TRBJ1-2; D is unclear. V was clipped by 4 bases and J by 4 bases, with 11 bases between them. The CDR3 loop spans 13 amino acids. CDR1 is SGHDT and CDR2 is YYEEEE in the germline V gene. The DNA for the CDR3 is TGTGCCAGCAGCCTAGACGGCCTCTATGGCTACACCTTC. Translation gives CASSLDGLYGYTF.

This chain connects TRBV5-8 to TRBJ2-1; tentatively, D is TRBD1 or TRBD2 (6 bases each). The CDR3 runs 14 residues. The V gene lost 4 bases and the J gene lost 8 bases, with 16 bases spanning the gap. CDR1 is SGHTS and CDR2 is YDEGEE in the germline V gene. CDR3 sequence: CASSLGGTADEQFF. CDR3 bases: TGTGCCAGCAGCCTGGGGGGCACGGCGGATGAGCAGTTCTTC.

V usage is TRBV4-1 and J usage is TRBJ2-1, with TRBD2 matching 9 bases. The CDR3 contains 19 residues. The J segment lost 3 bases and the V segment lost 0 bases, leaving 12 bases of the junction unmatched. Germline CDR1 and CDR2: MGHRA and YSYEKL. Here the CDR3 DNA reads TGCGCCAGCAGCCAAGAGCCCCAGGAACTAGCGGGTTTCTACAATGAGCAGTTCTTC. This translates into CASSQEPQELAGFYNEQFF.

The genes are TRBV7-2 and TRBJ2-7; 12 nucleotides agree with TRBD2. The trim removed 1 base at V and 2 bases at J, leaving 0 bases unmatched. The CDR3 extends over 15 amino acids. The germline V gene encodes CDR1 SGHTA and CDR2 FQGNSA. CDR3 protein: CASSLGTSGTYEQYF. CDR3 sequence (DNA): TGTGCCAGCAGCTTAGGGACTAGCGGGACCTACGAGCAGTACTTC.

CDR3: CASSLFTGPGNTIYF. Here the CDR3 DNA reads TGTGCCAGCAGTTTATTTACTGGTCCCGGAAACACCATATATTTT. This chain connects TRBV28 to TRBJ1-3; no reliable D call. V shed 1 base and J shed 4 bases, with 11 bases lying between them. CDR3 length: 15 residues. Germline V CDR1 and CDR2: MDHEN, SYDVKM.

The gene calls are TRBV5-1 and TRBJ1-1; 7 nucleotides agree with TRBD1. The CDR3 loop spans 15 amino acids. In germline, CDR1 is SGHRS, CDR2 YFSETQ. V dropped 2 bases and J dropped 1; count of bases not matched to a gene: 5. CDR3 sequence: CASSLQGNTNTEAFF. Written as DNA, the CDR3 is TGCGCCAGCAGCTTACAGGGGAATACGAACACTGAAGCTTTCTTT.

The chain employs TRBV21-1 and TRBJ1-6. TRBV21-1 is listed as a pseudogene. This CDR3 has 17 residues. The DNA of the CDR3 is TGTGCCAGCAGCAAAGAATTTGGTGGGGGAGGGAATTCACCCCTCCACTTT. Translating gives CASSKEFGGGGNSPLHF.

V gene TRBV18 combines with J gene TRBJ1-1, with D maybe TRBD1 (6 bases). Germline CDR1 is KGHSH and CDR2 is LQKENI. The CDR3 is 12 residues long. Trimming pared 1 base from V and 8 bases from J, leaving 8 bases between. The CDR3 region is CASSPQGEEAFF. The DNA of the CDR3 is TGTGCCAGCTCACCACAGGGGGAAGAAGCTTTCTTT.

J is TRBJ2-3 and V is TRBV15; maybe TRBD2 (7 bases). Germline CDR1 reads LNHNV; CDR2 reads YYDKDF (reference sequence). This CDR3 is 17 amino acids long. V gave up 5 bases and J gave up 4 bases, with 22 bases separating them. In DNA, the CDR3 is TGTGCCACCAGCCTCGACTATTTAGGGGGGGGCCCAGATACGCAGTATTTT. Protein: CATSLDYLGGGPDTQYF. Full variable domain (remainder filled in from reference TRBV15 and TRBJ2-3): DAMVIQNPRYQVTQFGKPVTLSCSQTLNHNVMYWYQQKSSQAPKLLFHYYDKDFNNEADTPDNFQSRRPNTSFCFLDIRSPGLGDTAMYLCATSLDYLGGGPDTQYFGPGTRLTVL.

This clone was detected only a few times. The rearrangement joins TRBV11-2 to TRBJ1-3, with TRBD1 matching 7 bases. The trim removed 5 bases at V and 2 bases at J, leaving 3 bases unmatched. The germline gives CDR1 SGHAT, CDR2 FQNNGV. This CDR3 comprises 14 residues. In DNA, the CDR3 is TGTGCCAGCAGCCCTCAGGGGGCTGGAAACACCATATATTTT. Translated, it gives CASSPQGAGNTIYF.

J is TRBJ1-3 and V is TRBV5-1; the D gene is possibly TRBD1 (6 bases). Trimming took 0 bases from V and 0 from J, leaving 10 bases between them. Per germline, CDR1 SGHRS and CDR2 YFSETQ. This CDR3 region has 16 residues. For the CDR3, the DNA is TGCGCCAGCAGCTTGGGACAGGCGAGCTCTGGAAACACCATATATTTT. Its translation: CASSLGQASSGNTIYF. Full variable domain (rest looked up from reference TRBV5-1 and TRBJ1-3): KAGVTQTPRYLIKTRGQQVTLSCSPISGHRSVSWYQQTPGQGLQFLFEYFSETQRNKGNFPGRFSGRQFSNSRSEMNVSTLELGDSALYLCASSLGQASSGNTIYFGEGSWLTVV.

V is TRBV10-2 and J is TRBJ1-6; D is unclear. CDR3 length equals 15 residues. With 3 bases removed from V and 11 bases from J, the gap between germline ends came to 17 bases. Germline lookup yields CDR1 WSHSY and CDR2 SAAADI. The CDR3 protein is CASSDSSTLRAPLHF. The CDR3 DNA sequence: TGCGCCAGCAGTGATTCGTCGACTCTACGGGCACCCCTCCACTTT.

Of note for this clone: The sample carries other DNA sequences with the same CDR3. The gene calls are TRBV11-2 and TRBJ1-1; D is ambiguous. V lost 5 bases and J 0 bases, leaving 7 bases between the germline ends. The CDR3 is 13 amino acids. Germline CDR1 reads SGHAT; CDR2 reads FQNNGV. CDR3 residues: CASSPGMNTEAFF. The DNA for the CDR3 is TGTGCCAGCAGCCCAGGCATGAACACTGAAGCTTTCTTT. Together with reference TRBV11-2 and TRBJ1-1, the CDR3 gives the full variable domain: EAGVAQSPRYKIIEKRQSVAFWCNPISGHATLYWYQQILGQGPKLLIQFQNNGVVDDSQLPKDRFSAERLKGVDSTLKIQPAKLEDSAVYLCASSPGMNTEAFFGQGTRLTVV.

The count of this clone is one. This chain uses TRBV19 with TRBJ2-7, with a possible D match to TRBD1 (5 bases). V was clipped by 3 bases and J by 3 bases, with 15 bases between them. The CDR3 is 15 residues long. Germline CDR1 and CDR2: LNHDA and SQIVND (reference sequence). CDR3 sequence (DNA): TGTGCCAGTAGTATCGTAGGGGCGATAGTCTACGAGCAGTACTTC. Its protein product is CASSIVGAIVYEQYF.

The chain has TRBV30 and TRBJ2-1, with a weak D call TRBD2 (6 bases). Per germline, CDR1 GTSNPN and CDR2 SVGIG (reference sequence). V shed 2 bases and J shed 0 bases, with 11 bases lying between them. The CDR3 contains 15 residues. CDR3: CAWSLSGSSYNEQFF. The CDR3 DNA reads as TGTGCCTGGAGTCTTAGCGGAAGCTCCTACAATGAGCAGTTCTTC.